Listed here are 28 T cell receptor beta chains from one sample, sequenced in a study of beta chain features in type 1 diabetes. Sequencing targeted expressed TCRB transcripts, as all isolated RNA had been reverse transcribed. The data were produced by immunoSEQ multiplex PCR, yet TCRdb's version contains in-frame clones alone and is incomplete. The data show about 350,000 clones, around a fifth seen once. The sample was naive CD4+ T cells from blood. The receptors were gathered from a woman aged 18-29 years in good health.

This rearrangement joins TRBV5-1 to TRBJ1-5, with D possibly TRBD1 on 5 matching bases. Trimming cost V 3 bases and J 3 bases, with 10 bases left between them. The germline V gene has CDR1 SGHRS and CDR2 YFSETQ. The CDR3 totals 14 residues. CDR3 sequence (DNA): TGCGCCAGCAGCTCGGGGGGTTCCAATCAGCCCCAGCATTTT. It specifies CASSSGGSNQPQHF. Combining the CDR3 with reference TRBV5-1 and TRBJ1-5 gives the whole variable domain KAGVTQTPRYLIKTRGQQVTLSCSPISGHRSVSWYQQTPGQGLQFLFEYFSETQRNKGNFPGRFSGRQFSNSRSEMNVSTLELGDSALYLCASSSGGSNQPQHFGDGTRLSIL.

The genes are TRBV27 and TRBJ1-5; a weak D match, TRBD1 (5 bases). Germline-derived CDR1 and CDR2 are MNHEY and SMNVEV (reference sequence). V lost 8 bases to trimming and J lost 2 bases, with 19 bases between them. This CDR3 has 16 amino acids. CDR3: CASSSRGGFGNQPQHF. The CDR3 coding sequence is TGTGCCAGCTCCTCCCGGGGGGGGTTCGGCAATCAGCCCCAGCATTTT.

The CDR3 region has the DNA TGTGCCAGCAGCACTGCTCAACTACAAAACATTCAGTACTTC. Its translation is CASSTAQLQNIQYF. This chain links TRBV28 with TRBJ2-4; D gene uncertain. CDR1 is MDHEN and CDR2 is SYDVKM in the germline V gene. The CDR3 has 14 amino acids. Trimming took off 6 bases at V and 5 bases at J, with 14 bases between the two ends.

As to this clone: This specimen includes other DNA sequences encoding the same CDR3. The rearrangement links TRBV2 to TRBJ1-1, with 7 bases identical to TRBD1. J was trimmed by 1 base and V by 2 bases; bases with no gene match: 1. The CDR3 is 14 amino acids. Germline loops: CDR1 SNHLY, CDR2 FYNNEI. CDR3: CASSEQGGNTEAFF. The DNA of the CDR3 is TGTGCCAGCAGTGAACAGGGGGGGAACACTGAAGCTTTCTTT.

This clone has just a few counts. The rearrangement joins TRBV29-1 to TRBJ1-1; unclear D gene. Germline assignment: CDR1 SQVTM and CDR2 ANQGSEA. The length of the CDR3 is 11 residues. V lost 3 bases, J lost 8 bases, and 10 bases lay in between. CDR3 loop: CSVEGPAEAFF. The DNA of the CDR3 is TGCAGCGTTGAGGGCCCCGCCGAAGCTTTCTTT.

The chain joins TRBV15 to TRBJ1-5; 9 bases map to TRBD1. Germline V gives CDR1 LNHNV, CDR2 YYDKDF (reference sequence). The CDR3 consists of 18 residues. The V segment lost 0 bases and the J segment 4 bases; nucleotides outside the gene matches: 10. The CDR3 sequence is CATSRDEFGTGINQPQHF. The CDR3 DNA reads as TGTGCCACCAGCAGAGATGAGTTTGGGACAGGGATTAATCAGCCCCAGCATTTT. Complete variable domain (other parts from reference TRBV15 and TRBJ1-5): DAMVIQNPRYQVTQFGKPVTLSCSQTLNHNVMYWYQQKSSQAPKLLFHYYDKDFNNEADTPDNFQSRRPNTSFCFLDIRSPGLGDTAMYLCATSRDEFGTGINQPQHFGDGTRLSIL.

This clone showed up just a few times. J is TRBJ1-2 and V is TRBV4-1, with 9 nucleotides matching TRBD1. This CDR3 contains 15 residues. Germline V gene sequence: CDR1 MGHRA, CDR2 YSYEKL. J was trimmed by 5 bases and V by 2 bases; bases with no gene match: 6. The CDR3 coding sequence is TGCGCCAGCAGCCAACCGACAGGGGGAAGATATGGCTACACCTTC. Protein: CASSQPTGGRYGYTF.

This clone was detected only a few times. This chain links TRBV18 with TRBJ2-3, with 7 bases lining up with TRBD2. Trimming took 0 bases from V and 1 from J; bases not matched to a gene: 4. This CDR3 is 16 amino acids long. The V gene's germline CDR1 is KGHSH and CDR2 LQKENI. The CDR3 nucleotides read TGTGCCAGCTCACCACCCGGACTAGAGGGCACAGATACGCAGTATTTT. This encodes CASSPPGLEGTDTQYF.

This clone was picked up a small number of times. The V call is TRBV7-3, the J call TRBJ1-1, with D possibly being TRBD1 (6 bases). Germline-derived CDR1 and CDR2 are SGHTA and FQGTGA. Trimming removed 6 bases from V and 1 base from J, with 12 bases in between. The CDR3 runs to 14 residues. The CDR3 nucleotides read TGTGCCAGCAGACTGACAGGTGGGAACACTGAAGCTTTCTTT. This gives the protein CASRLTGGNTEAFF. The variable domain in full, completed from reference TRBV7-3 and TRBJ1-1, reads GAGVSQTPSNKVTEKGKYVELRCDPISGHTALYWYRQSLGQGPEFLIYFQGTGAADDSGLPNDRFFAVRPEGSVSTLKIQRTERGDSAVYLCASRLTGGNTEAFFGQGTRLTVV.

This clone has more than one count but fewer than ten. The rearrangement uses TRBV2 and TRBJ2-5; 7 bases map to TRBD1. Germline trimming cut 4 bases from V and 1 base from J; bases unmatched to any gene: 3. This CDR3 has 14 amino acids. From germline, CDR1 is SNHLY and CDR2 FYNNEI. CDR3 residues: CASSGDRVQETQYF. CDR3 DNA sequence: TGTGCCAGCAGTGGAGACAGGGTCCAAGAGACCCAGTACTTC.

The chain recombines TRBV5-1 with TRBJ2-2; possibly TRBD2 for D (6 bases). CDR1 and CDR2 (germline): SGHRS, YFSETQ. The CDR3 runs to 17 residues. Trimming removed 0 bases from V and 5 bases from J, with 17 bases in between. The DNA for the CDR3 is TGCGCCAGCAGCTTGGCCGTTAGAGGGGAGGCGACCGGGGAGCTGTTTTTT. It codes for CASSLAVRGEATGELFF.

J is TRBJ2-1 and V is TRBV4-2; 10 nucleotides agree with TRBD2. This CDR3 region has 16 residues. CDR1 and CDR2 from the germline V gene are LGHNA and YNFKEQ. With 3 bases clipped from V and 2 bases from J, the junction kept 4 bases outside the gene matches. CDR3 sequence reads: CASSHLLAGTYNEQFF. CDR3 DNA sequence: TGTGCCAGCAGCCACTTACTAGCGGGGACCTACAATGAGCAGTTCTTC.

The chain combines TRBV29-1 with TRBJ2-3; D may be TRBD2 (6 bases). Germline V gives CDR1 SQVTM, CDR2 ANQGSEA. V was shortened by 4 bases and J by 0 bases, with 20 bases between the two germline ends. The CDR3 totals 17 residues. The CDR3 loop reads CSVAPFKRVTSTDTQYF. CDR3 nucleotide sequence: TGCAGCGTTGCCCCCTTTAAGCGGGTAACTAGCACAGATACGCAGTATTTT.

This clone was recorded a few times. The CDR3 loop is CASSVLAEVNGELFF. The CDR3 DNA follows: TGTGCCAGCAGCGTATTAGCGGAGGTTAACGGGGAGCTGTTTTTT. V gene TRBV9 combines with J gene TRBJ2-2, with a weak D call TRBD2 (6 bases). Germline V CDR1 and CDR2: SGDLS, YYNGEE. With 1 base removed from V and 7 bases from J, the gap between germline ends came to 14 bases. The CDR3 consists of 15 residues.

This clone was observed a few times. The V gene is TRBV30, the J gene TRBJ1-2; 8 nucleotides line up with TRBD1. The germline V gene has CDR1 GTSNPN and CDR2 SVGIG (reference sequence). CDR3 length: 16 amino acids. V was clipped by 4 bases and J by 2 bases; unmatched bases: 12. CDR3 in amino acids: CAWNSPGQDWNYGYTF. For the CDR3, the DNA is TGTGCCTGGAATTCACCGGGACAGGATTGGAACTATGGCTACACCTTC.

In this sample, this clone turned up a few times. The rearrangement joins TRBV19 to TRBJ1-2, with 10 bases matching TRBD1. The V gene's germline CDR1 is LNHDA and CDR2 SQIVND (reference sequence). Germline trimming cut 5 bases from V and 2 bases from J; bases unmatched to any gene: 5. This CDR3 region has 15 residues. In DNA form, the CDR3 reads TGTGCCAGTAGTGACCCGACAGGGGGCAACTATGGCTACACCTTC. Residues: CASSDPTGGNYGYTF.

In its sample, this clone was seen a few times. The chain links TRBV9 to TRBJ2-1; 9 nucleotides line up with TRBD1. This CDR3 spans 15 amino acids. The V gene's germline CDR1 is SGDLS and CDR2 YYNGEE. J was trimmed by 7 bases and V by 4 bases; bases with no gene match: 9. The CDR3 spells CASSPPGQGGNEQFF. Written as DNA, the CDR3 is TGTGCCAGCAGCCCTCCGGGACAGGGTGGAAATGAGCAGTTCTTC. The full variable domain, completed using reference TRBV9 and TRBJ2-1, is DSGVTQTPKHLITATGQRVTLRCSPRSGDLSVYWYQQSLDQGLQFLIQYYNGEERAKGNILERFSAQQFPDLHSELNLSSLELGDSALYFCASSPPGQGGNEQFFGPGTRLTVL.

This chain uses TRBV7-9 with TRBJ1-6; 7 nucleotides agree with TRBD1. CDR1 and CDR2 (germline): SEHNR, FQNEAQ (reference sequence). The CDR3 is 15 amino acids. V lost 5 bases and J lost 5; bases outside the gene matches: 6. CDR3 nucleotides: TGTGCCAGCAGCCCTTTCGACAGGGATAATTCACCCCTCCACTTT. The encoded protein is CASSPFDRDNSPLHF.

This chain connects TRBV6-6 to TRBJ2-2, with D unclear. Germline-derived CDR1 and CDR2 are MNHNY and SVGAGI (reference sequence). Trimming took off 2 bases at V and 7 bases at J, with 8 bases between the two ends. The CDR3 loop spans 13 amino acids. The chain's CDR3 is CASSYPNGGELFF. CDR3 in DNA: TGTGCCAGCAGTTACCCCAACGGCGGGGAGCTGTTTTTT.

This clone was seen a few times. This chain connects TRBV14 to TRBJ2-2; 7 bases are shared with TRBD1. The CDR3 is made up of 16 amino acids. The germline CDR1 and CDR2 sequences are SGHDN and FVKESK. With 5 bases clipped from V and 1 base from J, the junction kept 7 bases outside the gene matches. The CDR3: CASSARTGGNTGELFF. CDR3 nucleotides: TGTGCCAGCAGCGCTCGGACAGGAGGGAACACCGGGGAGCTGTTTTTT.

This clone was counted only a few times. This chain links TRBV4-3 with TRBJ2-1; 11 positions agree with TRBD1. CDR3 size: 20 residues. J lost 0 bases, V lost 1 base, and 11 bases had no gene match. The germline V gene has CDR1 LGHNA and CDR2 YSLEER. CDR3 nucleotides: TGCGCCAGCAGCCAAGGAGTCAGGACAGGGGGCCACAGCTCCTACAATGAGCAGTTCTTC. It encodes CASSQGVRTGGHSSYNEQFF.

This clone appeared a few times. The chain carries TRBV4-1 and TRBJ1-2; 7 bases map to TRBD1. The CDR3 has 15 amino acids. CDR1 MGHRA and CDR2 YSYEKL come from the germline V gene. V was clipped by 3 bases and J by 7 bases; unmatched bases: 11. The CDR3 DNA reads as TGCGCCAGCAGCCACCCTCCGACAGGGCCCACTGGCTACACCTTC. Translation gives CASSHPPTGPTGYTF.

V is TRBV9 and J is TRBJ2-3, with D possibly matching TRBD1 (5 bases). Germline-derived CDR1 and CDR2 are SGDLS and YYNGEE. CDR3 length: 15 residues. Trimming stripped 2 bases from V and 5 bases from J, with 15 bases between. CDR3 bases: TGTGCCAGCAGCGTCCAACCAGGGATAGGAGATACGCAGTATTTT. Translating gives CASSVQPGIGDTQYF.

This clone was observed a few times. The rearrangement links TRBV9 to TRBJ1-2, with TRBD1 matching 7 bases. Germline-derived CDR1 and CDR2 are SGDLS and YYNGEE. Losses at the gene ends were 0 bases for V and 5 bases for J; bases not matched to a gene: 4. CDR3 length: 14 residues. CDR3 sequence reads: CASSVGAGGYGYTF. DNA of the CDR3: TGTGCCAGCAGCGTAGGTGCAGGGGGGTATGGCTACACCTTC.

The CDR3 DNA reads as TGTGCCAGCAGTGGACAGGGGGCTAACGAGCAGTACTTC. This gives the protein CASSGQGANEQYF. This chain links TRBV27 with TRBJ2-7; 11 positions match TRBD1. There are 13 residues in the CDR3. The V and J ends lost 5 bases and 5 bases, in that order; junction bases with no gene match: 2. The V gene's germline CDR1 is MNHEY and CDR2 SMNVEV (reference sequence).

This chain connects TRBV29-1 to TRBJ2-6, with D possibly matching TRBD2 (5 bases). The V end lost 8 bases, the J end lost 0 bases, and 8 bases lay between the germline ends. The CDR3 runs 13 residues. In germline, CDR1 is SQVTM, CDR2 ANQGSEA. CDR3 in DNA: TGCAGCTTTGCGGGCTCTGGGGCCAACGTCCTGACTTTC. Protein product: CSFAGSGANVLTF. Full variable domain (rest looked up from reference TRBV29-1 and TRBJ2-6): SAVISQKPSRDICQRGTSLTIQCQVDSQVTMMFWYRQQPGQSLTLIATANQGSEATYESGFVIDKFPISRPNLTFSTLTVSNMSPEDSSIYLCSFAGSGANVLTFGAGSRLTVL.

The V and J genes are TRBV4-2 and TRBJ1-1; no clear D gene. Between the trimmed V and J ends, which lost 4 bases and 7 bases, there was a span of 16 bases. The V gene's germline CDR1 is LGHNA and CDR2 YNFKEQ. The length of the CDR3 is 14 residues. The DNA for the CDR3 is TGTGCCAGCAGCCCAGGTGGAGGCGGCGTTGAAGCTTTCTTT. It codes for CASSPGGGGVEAFF.

This clone has a handful of counts. The chain has TRBV4-3 and TRBJ2-1; a weak D match, TRBD2 (5 bases). Trimming took 2 bases from V and 7 from J, leaving 21 bases between them. The length of the CDR3 is 17 residues. CDR1 and CDR2 (germline): LGHNA, YSLEER. The CDR3 DNA is TGCGCCAGCAGCCAATATCATAGGGAGTCGGTAGGGAATGAGCAGTTCTTC. Protein product: CASSQYHRESVGNEQFF.